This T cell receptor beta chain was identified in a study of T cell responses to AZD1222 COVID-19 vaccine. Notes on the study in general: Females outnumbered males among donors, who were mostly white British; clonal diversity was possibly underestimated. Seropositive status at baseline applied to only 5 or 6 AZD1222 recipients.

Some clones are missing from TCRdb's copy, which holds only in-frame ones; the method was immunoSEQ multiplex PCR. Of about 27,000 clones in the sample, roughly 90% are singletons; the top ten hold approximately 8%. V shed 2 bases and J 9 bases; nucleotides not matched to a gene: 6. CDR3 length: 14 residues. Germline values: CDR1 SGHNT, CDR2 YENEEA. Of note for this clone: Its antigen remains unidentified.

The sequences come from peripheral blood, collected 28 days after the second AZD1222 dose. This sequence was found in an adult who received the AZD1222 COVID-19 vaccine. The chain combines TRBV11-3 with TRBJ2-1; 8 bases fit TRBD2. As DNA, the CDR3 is TGTGCCAGCAGCTTACTGGGACTAGAGGTTGAGCAGTTCTTC. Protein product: CASSLLGLEVEQFF.